Listed here is a single TCR beta chain. This clonotype was picked up a small number of times. Its antigen has not been determined. No per-base quality is available; no much larger clone lies one base away. The data belong to a study of breast tumors, draining lymph nodes, adjacent tissues (dated by TCRdb to 2016 to 2017). Background on the whole study: Breast cancer patients provided tumor, adjacent nontumor tissue and axillary lymph nodes, and the study compared the TCR beta repertoires across these three sources. The study was designed to assess the relationships and possible T-cell exchange between tumor, surrounding tissue and draining lymph node repertoires in human breast cancer. Study-wide findings and limitations: Tumor and nontumor tissue repertoires were significantly more similar in luminal-like than in basal-like breast cancer. Tumors showed preferential V and J gene usage, and their T-cell repertoire diversity fell below that of lymph nodes yet above that of nontumor tissue. The conclusion that tumor T cells originate in lymph nodes was presented as consistent with a hypothesis rather than as directly demonstrated. The data were considered consistent with most tumor T cells being derived from the lymph node and subsequently expanding within tumor tissue.

Relative to germline, V is 4 bases shorter and J is 5 bases shorter, with 8 bases between their ends. Taken from the germline V gene, the CDR1 and CDR2 loops are LGHNT and FRNRAP. The CDR3 measures 12 amino acids from cysteine to phenylalanine. The CDR3 DNA has 36 bases and is translated from base 1. The sample was run on an Illumina HiSeq 2000. Multiplex PCR amplification was used to build the TCR beta chain libraries. The amplified TCR beta chain products were analyzed by high-throughput sequencing. Starting from the raw public reads, TCRdb applied fastp trimming at Q25, assembled clones with MiXCR and retained in-frame beta chains. Every entry covers one CDR3 protein and lists the most common genes and DNA from its rows. Recorded for this sample are tens of thousands of distinct CDR3 sequences; approximately 37% of them occurred a single time. Together, the top ten hold approximately 11% of the sample.

Recombination joined TRBV12-5 with TRBJ2-5; too little of a D gene remains to name it. The specimen was breast tumor tissue. This sequence originates from a female donor with breast cancer. Some clones in this sample may be carry-over from other donors' samples. The DNA sequence reads TGTGCTAGTGGTTGGTCCTCGGAGACCCAGTACTTC. This sequence encodes CASGWSSETQYF.